These 10 T cell receptor beta chains were sequenced from one sample in a study of blood T cell repertoires in COVID-19. Method: immunoSEQ multiplex PCR; TCRdb's copy keeps in-frame clones and lacks some. The table includes some 200,000 clones, around 84% detected once. The sequenced sample was peripheral blood. The source of these receptors is a man aged 50 to 60 with acute or convalescent COVID-19.

J is TRBJ1-1 and V is TRBV6-5, with a weak D call TRBD1 (6 bases). Germline CDR1 MNHEY, CDR2 SVGAGI. V was pared by 5 bases and J by 11 bases, with 18 bases between. This CDR3 region has 13 residues. CDR3 sequence (DNA): TGTGCCAGCAGTCCGCGGACACTCGACAGGGCTTTCTTT. As protein: CASSPRTLDRAFF.

This chain links TRBV27 with TRBJ2-7; 8 nucleotides match TRBD1. CDR3 size: 15 residues. Germline V gene sequence: CDR1 MNHEY, CDR2 SMNVEV (reference sequence). Trimming cost V 3 bases and J 1 base; bases outside gene matches: 5. The CDR3: CASSFWDRLSYEQYF. CDR3 sequence (DNA): TGTGCCAGCAGTTTTTGGGACAGGTTATCCTACGAGCAGTACTTC.

This clone was observed once. The V and J genes are TRBV11-2 and TRBJ2-6, with a weak D call TRBD2 (5 bases). The CDR3 extends over 18 amino acids. Between the trimmed V and J ends, which lost 5 bases and 0 bases, there was a span of 17 bases. Germline loops: CDR1 SGHAT, CDR2 FQNNGV. CDR3 sequence: CASSRTTKVASGANVLTF. The CDR3 bases are TGTGCCAGCAGCCGAACGACTAAGGTAGCCTCTGGGGCCAACGTCCTGACTTTC.

This clone is a singleton in its sample. The chain combines TRBV19 with TRBJ2-3, with 11 bases identical to TRBD2. Germline CDR1 is LNHDA and CDR2 is SQIVND (reference sequence). After removal of 1 base from V and 8 bases from J, the junction contained 8 bases not matched to a gene. CDR3 size: 16 residues. The CDR3 loop is CASSIGLAGGSSTQYF. The CDR3 coding sequence is TGTGCCAGTAGTATAGGTCTAGCGGGGGGCTCAAGTACGCAGTATTTT.

The rearrangement uses TRBV12-5 and TRBJ1-1; TRBD1 agrees at 7 bases. Germline trimming cut 4 bases from V and 4 bases from J; bases unmatched to any gene: 9. In germline, CDR1 is LGHNT, CDR2 FRNRAP. The CDR3 is 15 residues long. Here the CDR3 DNA reads TGTGCTAGTGGTTCGAAGGGGACAGTTGTCACTGAAGCTTTCTTT. Its translation: CASGSKGTVVTEAFF. The entire variable domain, with the rest obtained from reference TRBV12-5 and TRBJ1-1, is as follows: DARVTQTPRHKVTEMGQEVTMRCQPILGHNTVFWYRQTMMQGLELLAYFRNRAPLDDSGMPKDRFSAEMPDATLATLKIQPSEPRDSAVYFCASGSKGTVVTEAFFGQGTRLTVV.

The genes are TRBV28 and TRBJ1-2; D uncertain. Trimming removed 6 bases from V and 2 bases from J, with 13 bases in between. Germline V gene sequence: CDR1 MDHEN, CDR2 SYDVKM. CDR3 length: 14 amino acids. The CDR3 reads CASSPPGENYGYTF. CDR3 coding DNA: TGTGCCAGCAGCCCCCCGGGAGAAAACTATGGCTACACCTTC.

The gene calls are TRBV4-1 and TRBJ2-7, with a tentative D call TRBD1 (7 bases). Germline V CDR1 and CDR2: MGHRA, YSYEKL. The germline V and J ends were trimmed by 4 bases and 2 bases, with 15 bases remaining between them. The CDR3 length is 15 residues. CDR3 nucleotides: TGCGCCAGCAGCCGCGGGACAGCTGAGACCTACGAGCAGTACTTC. Translated, it gives CASSRGTAETYEQYF.

This chain uses TRBV7-9 with TRBJ1-4, with D tentatively TRBD1 (5 bases). V was cut by 2 bases and J by 6 bases, with 22 bases left in between. This CDR3 has 18 amino acids. Germline V gives CDR1 SEHNR, CDR2 FQNEAQ (reference sequence). The CDR3 bases are TGTGCCAGCAGCTTAAGTGGGTATCGCGGGGCACGCTATGAAAAACTGTTTTTT. Its protein is CASSLSGYRGARYEKLFF.

The genes are TRBV2 and TRBJ1-2; 9 nucleotides line up with TRBD1. The CDR3 has 14 residues. Germline assignment: CDR1 SNHLY and CDR2 FYNNEI. V trimming: 8 bases; J trimming: 8 bases; junction bases outside the gene matches: 12. DNA of the CDR3: TGTGCCAGCGGGATACAGGGGGCTGGTGGAGGCTACACCTTC. Its protein product is CASGIQGAGGGYTF.

The chain recombines TRBV29-1 with TRBJ1-1; D perhaps matches TRBD1 (5 bases). The V end was cut by 6 bases, the J end by 2 bases, with 10 bases between. Germline CDR1 and CDR2: SQVTM and ANQGSEA. This CDR3 has 12 residues. CDR3 region: CSVDRSNTEAFF. CDR3 DNA: TGCAGCGTCGACAGATCCAACACTGAAGCTTTCTTT.